This is a list of T cell receptor beta chains from one sample in a study of blood T cell repertoires in COVID-19. Clones were sequenced by immunoSEQ multiplex PCR, and TCRdb holds only the in-frame ones, with some missing. The top ten clones hold approximately 3% of a sample with under 250,000 clones, roughly four fifths of them seen once. Sequencing was performed on peripheral blood. These TCRs come from a woman in her 30s who had recovered from COVID-19. Both conserved end residues are part of each CDR3. A D gene is named only where the DNA matches it firmly. Not every row has a clone size; where given, it reads once, few, many or a size class.

cdr3_nt cdr3_aa clone_size v_call d_call j_call cdr3_length
TGTGCCAGCAGCTCCTCCACAGATACGCAGTATTTT CASSSSTDTQYF few TRBV9 - TRBJ2-3 12
TGTGCCAGCGGAGGGGACAGGGGATTTGGTAGCTATGGCTACACCTTC CASGGDRGFGSYGYTF - TRBV28 TRBD1 TRBJ1-2 16
TGTGCCAGCAGCCAACTAGCGGGACAGTCTTACGAGCAGTACTTC CASSQLAGQSYEQYF - TRBV4-2 TRBD2 TRBJ2-7 15
TGTGCCAGCAGTTTACGACAGGGAGGCACTGAAGCTTTCTTT CASSLRQGGTEAFF once TRBV28 TRBD1 TRBJ1-1 14
TGTGCCAGCAGCGACCCCGGCGGAGACTACAATGAGCAGTTCTTC CASSDPGGDYNEQFF - TRBV5-8 - TRBJ2-1 15
TGTGCCAGCAGCGTAGAGGCAGGGGATCGAGAGACCCAGTACTTC CASSVEAGDRETQYF - TRBV9 - TRBJ2-5 15
TGCGCCAGCAGAATGCTAGGACAGGGGGAAGGCGATGAGCAGTTCTTC CASRMLGQGEGDEQFF - TRBV5-1 TRBD1 TRBJ2-1 16
TGTGCCAGCAGTTTACGAGGGGGAGATGTCGCCAAAAACATTCAGTACTTC CASSLRGGDVAKNIQYF - TRBV27 - TRBJ2-4 17
TGTGCCAGCAGTTTGTTAGCTAACTATGGCTACACCTTC CASSLLANYGYTF once TRBV28 - TRBJ1-2 13
TGTGCCAGCAGTGAACTAGCGGGAGCCTACGAGCAGTACTTC CASSELAGAYEQYF - TRBV6-4 TRBD2 TRBJ2-7 14
TGTGCCAGCAGCGTAGAAGAGACTGCCGATTATAATTCACCCCTCCACTTT CASSVEETADYNSPLHF few TRBV9 - TRBJ1-6 17
TGTGCCAGCAGCTTTCTCGGACAGGGTCTCAATGAGCAGTTCTTC CASSFLGQGLNEQFF - TRBV11-2 TRBD1 TRBJ2-1 15
TGTGCCAGCAGCTTGATGGGGGGAACTGAAGCTTTCTTT CASSLMGGTEAFF - TRBV5-6 - TRBJ1-1 13
TGCAGCGTTGACAGTCGGGACACAGATACGCAGTATTTT CSVDSRDTDTQYF - TRBV29-1 - TRBJ2-3 13
TGCGCCAGCAGCCTCCGGCAGGGGGTAATCTACGAGCAGTACTTC CASSLRQGVIYEQYF - TRBV4-1 TRBD1 TRBJ2-7 15
TGTGCCTGGAGTGTAGGGGTACTAGCGGGAAGAATAGCCTACAATGAGCAGTTCTTC CAWSVGVLAGRIAYNEQFF few TRBV30 TRBD2 TRBJ2-1 19
TGTGCCAGTAGTATAGGGACTAGCGGGAGTTGGTCCTACGAGCAGTACTTC CASSIGTSGSWSYEQYF - TRBV19 TRBD2 TRBJ2-7 17
TGTGCCAGCAGCCAATCGAGACAATCCTCCTACGAGCAGTACTTC CASSQSRQSSYEQYF few TRBV16 - TRBJ2-7 15
TGTGCCACCAGTGGAGAGGGACTAGCGGGAGACGAGCAGTACTTC CATSGEGLAGDEQYF - TRBV24-1 TRBD2 TRBJ2-7 15
TGCGCCAGCTACAGGGGGCAGTTTCCCGGGGAGCTGTTTTTT CASYRGQFPGELFF - TRBV5-1 TRBD1 TRBJ2-2 14
TGTGCCAGCAGTTCCGCGTTCCATGAGCAGTTCTTC CASSSAFHEQFF - TRBV28 - TRBJ2-1 12
TGTGCCAGCAGTGAAGGGACTAGCTCGCCTTCGCAGTTCTTC CASSEGTSSPSQFF - TRBV6-1 TRBD2 TRBJ2-1 14
TGTGCCAGCACCCGGGGACAGAACTATGGCTACACCTTC CASTRGQNYGYTF - TRBV7-9 TRBD1 TRBJ1-2 13
TGTGCCAGCAGCCACACTGGTACAGGGGCCAATGGCTACACCTTC CASSHTGTGANGYTF - TRBV4-2 TRBD1 TRBJ1-2 15
TGTGCCAGCAGCCGACTCGAGCTTTATTCAAGGGAGCCCCATAGCGTCGATGGCTACACCTTC CASSRLELYSREPHSVDGYTF - TRBV3-1/TRBV3-2 - TRBJ1-2 21
TGTGCCAGCTCACCTCGAATCGACAGTAGGGAAGACGGCTACACCTTC CASSPRIDSREDGYTF - TRBV18 - TRBJ1-2 16
TGTGCCAGCAGTGAAGCATACGACAGGGAGAACGAGCAGTACTTC CASSEAYDRENEQYF - TRBV2 TRBD1 TRBJ2-7 15
TGCGCCAGCAGCATCGGACAGGCCGGGGCCTATGGCTACACCTTC CASSIGQAGAYGYTF many TRBV5-1 TRBD1 TRBJ1-2 15
TGTGCCACCAGTGACGATTCACCCCTCCACTTT CATSDDSPLHF - TRBV24-1 - TRBJ1-6 11
TGTGCCACCTCAAAACTCCGGGACAGGACGAACACCGGGGAGCTGTTTTTT CATSKLRDRTNTGELFF - TRBV19 TRBD1 TRBJ2-2 17
TGCAGCGTTGGACAGGGTAACACCGGGGAGCTGTTTTTT CSVGQGNTGELFF - TRBV29-1 TRBD1 TRBJ2-2 13
TGTGCCAGCAGTTACCGCGACAGATTCTATGGCTACACCTTC CASSYRDRFYGYTF few TRBV6-5 - TRBJ1-2 14
TGTGCCAGCAGCTCCCATGATGGGGCTGAAAAACTGTTTTTT CASSSHDGAEKLFF - TRBV7-9 - TRBJ1-4 14
TGTGCCAGCAGTTTATCCCGGGAAAACATTCAGTACTTC CASSLSRENIQYF - TRBV27 - TRBJ2-4 13
TGTGCCAGCAGCTTGACTAGCGGACAAGAGCAGTTCTTC CASSLTSGQEQFF few TRBV9 TRBD2 TRBJ2-1 13
TGTGCCTGGAACCGGGACAGGGTCCCTCTAGGGGCCAACGTCCTGACTTTC CAWNRDRVPLGANVLTF - TRBV30 TRBD1 TRBJ2-6 17
TGTGCCAGCAGCGTAGCGGGGACAGGGGAGTACGAGCAGTACTTC CASSVAGTGEYEQYF - TRBV9 TRBD1 TRBJ2-7 15
TGTGCCAGCAGTTTGGAGAATGAGCAGTTCTTC CASSLENEQFF - TRBV28 - TRBJ2-1 11
TGTGCCAGCAGCTCTTCTAATGAAAAACTGTTTTTT CASSSSNEKLFF many TRBV28 - TRBJ1-4 12
TGTGCCAGCAGCCCACAGGGGATCTACACCTTC CASSPQGIYTF - TRBV7-9 TRBD1 TRBJ1-2 11
TGTGCCAGCAGTGAAATGGTGGCCCCAAACACCTACAATGAGCAGTTCTTC CASSEMVAPNTYNEQFF - TRBV6-1 - TRBJ2-1 17
TGTGCCTGGGGACCCGGGACAGGTCCCGATACGCAGTATTTT CAWGPGTGPDTQYF - TRBV30 TRBD1 TRBJ2-3 14
TGCGCCAGCAGCGTTGGACTAGCGGTGACCTACGAGCAGTACTTC CASSVGLAVTYEQYF - TRBV5-1 TRBD2 TRBJ2-7 15
TGTGCCACCAGTGGCGGGATCGCGGGAGGGCCGGAGACCCAGTACTTC CATSGGIAGGPETQYF once TRBV24-1 TRBD2 TRBJ2-5 16